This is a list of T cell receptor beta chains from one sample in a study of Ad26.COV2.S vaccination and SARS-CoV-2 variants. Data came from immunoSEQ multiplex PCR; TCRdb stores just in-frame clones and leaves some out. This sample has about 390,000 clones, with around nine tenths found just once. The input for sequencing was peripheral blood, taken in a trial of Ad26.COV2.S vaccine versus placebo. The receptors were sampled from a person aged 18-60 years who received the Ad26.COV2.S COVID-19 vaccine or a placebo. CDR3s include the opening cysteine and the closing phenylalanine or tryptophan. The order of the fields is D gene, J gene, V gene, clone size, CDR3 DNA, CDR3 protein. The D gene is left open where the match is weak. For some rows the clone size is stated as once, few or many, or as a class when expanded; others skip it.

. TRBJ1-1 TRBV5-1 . TGCGCCAGCAGCCCCCGGACACTTGGCTCTAACACTGAAGCTTTCTTT CASSPRTLGSNTEAFF
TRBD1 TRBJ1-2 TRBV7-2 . TGTGCCAGCAGCTTATCAGGGGGCTCTAGATCTAACTATGGCTACACCTTC CASSLSGGSRSNYGYTF
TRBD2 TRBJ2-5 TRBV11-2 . TGTGCCAGCAGCTTATCGCGGGGGGGAACTGAGACCCAGTACTTC CASSLSRGGTETQYF
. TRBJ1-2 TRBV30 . TGTGCCTGGAGTCCCAGCGGGGGCAGGATCTATGGCTACACCTTC CAWSPSGGRIYGYTF
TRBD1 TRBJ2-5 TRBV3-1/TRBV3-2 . TGTGCCAGCAGCGAGACAGGGGCGGAGACCCAGTACTTC CASSETGAETQYF
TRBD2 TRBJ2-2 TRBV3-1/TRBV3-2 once TGTGCCAGCAGCCAGAGCGGGGGGGCCGTCGGGGAGCTGTTTTTT CASSQSGGAVGELFF
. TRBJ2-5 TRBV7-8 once TGTGCCAGCAGCCTAACCCGTGGACTAAAAGGAGAGACCCAGTACTTC CASSLTRGLKGETQYF
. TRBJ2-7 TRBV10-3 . TGTGCCACTTCTTCCGGGACATACCTCTACGAGCAGTACTTC CATSSGTYLYEQYF
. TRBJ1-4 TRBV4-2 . TGTGCCAGCAGCCAAGCGACAGGCGCATCAACTAATGAAAAACTGTTTTTT CASSQATGASTNEKLFF
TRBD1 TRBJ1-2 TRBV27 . TGTGCCAGCAGGAGGACAGGAACGGATGGCTACACCTTC CASRRTGTDGYTF
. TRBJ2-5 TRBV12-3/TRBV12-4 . TGTGCCAGCAGTTTATCGTACCAAGAGACCCAGTACTTC CASSLSYQETQYF
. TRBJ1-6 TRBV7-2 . TGTGCCAGCAGCTTAGAAGACGTCTCCTATAATTCACCCCTCCACTTT CASSLEDVSYNSPLHF
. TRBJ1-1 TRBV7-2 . TGTGCCAGCAGAGGACAGCCGAACACTGAAGCTTTCTTT CASRGQPNTEAFF
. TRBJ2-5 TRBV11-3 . TGTGCCAGCAGCTTAAGTGGTCGGGGGCTTGGTGACGGGGCCCAGTACTTC CASSLSGRGLGDGAQYF
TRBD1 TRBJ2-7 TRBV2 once TGTGCCAGCAGGACAGGGTTCTCCTACGAGCAGTACTTC CASRTGFSYEQYF
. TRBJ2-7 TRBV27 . TGTGCCAGCAGTCCGACGGGACCGAACTACGAGCAGTACTTC CASSPTGPNYEQYF
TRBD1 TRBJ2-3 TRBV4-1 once TGCGCCAGCAGCCAAGAAGAGACAGGGGGCCCTAGCACAGATACGCAGTATTTT CASSQEETGGPSTDTQYF
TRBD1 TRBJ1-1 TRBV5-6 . TGTGCCAGCAGCTTACTACAGGGGGGGATTGCTTTCTTT CASSLLQGGIAFF
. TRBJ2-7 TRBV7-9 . TGTGCCAGCAGCTCCCCCTCCGGGACGGACGGCTACGAGCAGTACTTC CASSSPSGTDGYEQYF
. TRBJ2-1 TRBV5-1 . TGCGCCAGCAGCACGGGGGCGGGACCCGAAGACGTGGAGCAGTTCTTC CASSTGAGPEDVEQFF
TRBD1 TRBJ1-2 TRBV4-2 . TGTGCCAGCAGCCAAGAAACAGGGGGGGCCAACTATGGCTACACCTTC CASSQETGGANYGYTF
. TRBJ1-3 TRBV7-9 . TGTGCCAGCAACGCAGGTATTGCAAACACCATATATTTT CASNAGIANTIYF
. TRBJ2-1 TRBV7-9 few TGTGCCAGCAGCTTAAACGCTGTCAATGAGCAGTTCTTC CASSLNAVNEQFF
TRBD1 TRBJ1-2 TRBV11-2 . TGTGCCAGCAGCTTTATACAGGGGTTGGATGGCTACACCTTC CASSFIQGLDGYTF
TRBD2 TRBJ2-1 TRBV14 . TGTGCCAGCAGCCCTTTAGGGGAGGGTGAGCAGTTCTTC CASSPLGEGEQFF
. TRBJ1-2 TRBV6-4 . TGTGCCAGCAGTCCGAAATATTCCCGGGGCAGTCGGCATGGCTACACCTTC CASSPKYSRGSRHGYTF
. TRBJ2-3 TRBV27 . TGTGCCAGCACCCGACAGGCCGGGGATACGCAGTATTTT CASTRQAGDTQYF
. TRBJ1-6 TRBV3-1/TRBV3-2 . TGTGCCAGCAGCCAAGAATTGAGTTCACCCCTCCACTTT CASSQELSSPLHF
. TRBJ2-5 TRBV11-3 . TGTGCCAGCAGCACCAGGTGGGGGGAGACCCAGTACTTC CASSTRWGETQYF
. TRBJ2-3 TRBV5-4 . TGTGCCAGCAGCTTGGGGCGGCCTAGCACAGATACGCAGTATTTT CASSLGRPSTDTQYF
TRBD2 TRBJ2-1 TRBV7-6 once TGTGCCAGCAGCTTCGGACTAGCGGGGGGTAGTGAGCAGTTCTTC CASSFGLAGGSEQFF
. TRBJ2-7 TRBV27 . TGTGCCAGCAGATCGGCAGGACTCTCCTACGAGCAGTACTTC CASRSAGLSYEQYF
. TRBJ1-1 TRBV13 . TGTGCCAGCAGATTTGGGAACACTGAAGCTTTCTTT CASRFGNTEAFF
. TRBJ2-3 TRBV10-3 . TGTGCCATCAGTGAGGGGAAGACAGATACGCAGTATTTT CAISEGKTDTQYF
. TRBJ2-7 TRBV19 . TGTGCCAGTAGCGTCGCGGACGGGACCTACGAGCAGTACTTC CASSVADGTYEQYF
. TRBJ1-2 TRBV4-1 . TGCGCCAGCAGCCAAGGTGGTTCAGCATTCAGCTACACCTTC CASSQGGSAFSYTF
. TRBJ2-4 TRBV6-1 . TGTGCCAGCAGTGAAGTACTCGGAGGGGAGGTCAAAAACATTCAGTACTTC CASSEVLGGEVKNIQYF